This T cell receptor (beta chain) was recovered during a study of shared T cell receptors in the human thymus. Measured with immunoSEQ multiplex PCR; TCRdb has only the in-frame clones, and not every one. In the table there are 600,000 to 900,000 clones, 80% to 90% of which are singletons. Trimming at V came to 1 base and at J to 2 bases, leaving 18 bases not matched to a gene. Per germline, CDR1 LGHNA and CDR2 YSLEER. The CDR3 runs 20 residues. The same sample was also used in a study of human thymus T cells. That paper adds: Corrective surgery for congenital heart defects was being performed on the healthy Finnish infants who were the donors. Surgeons resected thymus tissue during corrective heart surgery. Biased V and J segment usage appeared in thymus and peripheral blood. Unrelated individuals had highly overlapping thymic repertoires, as reported in related research.

The sequenced material came from thymocytes. This TCR derives from a girl under two years old with a congenital heart defect. The chain uses TRBV4-3 and TRBJ1-2; 8 nucleotides align to TRBD1. CDR3 sequence (DNA): TGCGCCAGCAGCCAAGTATCATACTCCTTCCAGGGGGCGCTGAACTATGGCTACACCTTC. Encoded protein: CASSQVSYSFQGALNYGYTF.